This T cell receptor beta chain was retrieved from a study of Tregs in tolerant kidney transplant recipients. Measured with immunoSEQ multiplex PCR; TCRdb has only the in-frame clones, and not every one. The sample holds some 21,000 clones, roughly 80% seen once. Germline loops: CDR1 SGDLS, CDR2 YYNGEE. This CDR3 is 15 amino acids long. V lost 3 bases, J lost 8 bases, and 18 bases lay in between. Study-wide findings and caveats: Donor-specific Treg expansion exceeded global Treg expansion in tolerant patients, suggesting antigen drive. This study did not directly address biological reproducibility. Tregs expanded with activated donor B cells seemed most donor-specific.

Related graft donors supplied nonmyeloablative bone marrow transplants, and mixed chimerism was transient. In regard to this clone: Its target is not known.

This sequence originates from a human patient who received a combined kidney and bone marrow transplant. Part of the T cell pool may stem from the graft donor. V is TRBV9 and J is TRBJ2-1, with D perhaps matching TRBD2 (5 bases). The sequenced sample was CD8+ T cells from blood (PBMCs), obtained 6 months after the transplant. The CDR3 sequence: CASSASGLIGDEQFF. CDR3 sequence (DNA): TGTGCCAGCAGCGCATCGGGATTAATTGGGGATGAGCAGTTCTTC. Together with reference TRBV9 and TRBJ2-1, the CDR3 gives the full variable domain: DSGVTQTPKHLITATGQRVTLRCSPRSGDLSVYWYQQSLDQGLQFLIQYYNGEERAKGNILERFSAQQFPDLHSELNLSSLELGDSALYFCASSASGLIGDEQFFGPGTRLTVL.